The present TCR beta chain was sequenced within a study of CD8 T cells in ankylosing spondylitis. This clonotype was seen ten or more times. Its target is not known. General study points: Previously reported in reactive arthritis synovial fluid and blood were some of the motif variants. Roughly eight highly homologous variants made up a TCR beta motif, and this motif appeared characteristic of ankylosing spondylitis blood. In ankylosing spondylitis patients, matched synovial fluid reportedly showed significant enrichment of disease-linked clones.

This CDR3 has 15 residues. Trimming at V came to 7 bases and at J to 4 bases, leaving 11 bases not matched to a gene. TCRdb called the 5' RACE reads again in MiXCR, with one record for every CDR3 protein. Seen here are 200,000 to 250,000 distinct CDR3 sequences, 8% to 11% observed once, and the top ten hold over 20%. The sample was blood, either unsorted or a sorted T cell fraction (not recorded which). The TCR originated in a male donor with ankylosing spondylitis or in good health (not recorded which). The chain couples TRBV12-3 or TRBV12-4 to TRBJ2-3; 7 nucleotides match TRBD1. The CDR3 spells CASILTGLDADTQYF. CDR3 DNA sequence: TGTGCCAGCATTCTGACAGGGTTGGACGCAGATACGCAGTATTTT.